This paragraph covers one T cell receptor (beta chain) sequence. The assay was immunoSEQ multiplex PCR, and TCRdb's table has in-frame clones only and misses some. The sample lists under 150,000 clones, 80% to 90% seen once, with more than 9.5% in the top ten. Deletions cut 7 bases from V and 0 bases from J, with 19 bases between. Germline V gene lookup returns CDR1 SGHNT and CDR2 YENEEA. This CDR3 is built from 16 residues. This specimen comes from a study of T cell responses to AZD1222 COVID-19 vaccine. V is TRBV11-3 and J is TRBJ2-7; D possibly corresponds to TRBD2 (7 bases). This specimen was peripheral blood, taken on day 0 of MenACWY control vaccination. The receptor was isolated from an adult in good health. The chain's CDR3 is CASTPRGGQSSYEQYF. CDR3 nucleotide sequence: TGTGCCAGCACCCCTAGGGGGGGGCAGAGCTCCTACGAGCAGTACTTC.